A selection of T cell receptor beta chains follows, all from one sample in a study of blood T cell repertoires in COVID-19. Sequencing used immunoSEQ multiplex PCR; TCRdb keeps in-frame clones, though not all of them. The sample includes 6,200 or so clones, approximately 70% of them seen just once. Sequenced sample: peripheral blood. The receptor set was obtained from a man between 60 and 75 years old with acute or convalescent COVID-19. CDR3s include the opening cysteine and the closing phenylalanine or tryptophan. A D gene is named only where the DNA matches it firmly. Where a row states a size, it is once, few, many or the class of an expanded clone; other rows omit it.

TRBJ1-5 - TRBV6-2/TRBV6-3 large TGTGCCAGCAGTTACACATTTCAGCCCCAGCATTTT CASSYTFQPQHF
TRBJ2-2 - TRBV19 medium-sized TGTGCCAGTAGTATCCCCGGGGATTACACCGGGGAGCTGTTTTTT CASSIPGDYTGELFF
TRBJ1-3 - TRBV19 - TGTGCCAGTAGTATGAATGCGTTTGGAAACACCATATATTTT CASSMNAFGNTIYF
TRBJ2-7 - TRBV7-8 medium-sized TGTGCCAGCAGTACAGGGTTCTCCTACGAGCAGTACTTC CASSTGFSYEQYF
TRBJ1-3 - TRBV3-1/TRBV3-2 - TGTGCCAGCAGCCAAGGCAGTCTCTCTGGAAACACCATATATTTT CASSQGSLSGNTIYF
TRBJ2-7 TRBD2 TRBV5-6 - TGTGCCAGCAGCCCGGCGGCGGCTAGCGGTGAGCAGTACTTC CASSPAAASGEQYF
TRBJ2-3 TRBD2 TRBV19 - TGTGCCAGTAGTAGGTGGACTAGCGGGGGCAAACGCACAGATACGCAGTATTTT CASSRWTSGGKRTDTQYF
TRBJ2-1 - TRBV5-4 - TGTGCCAGCACAAACAGGGCTACCTACAATGAGCAGTTCTTC CASTNRATYNEQFF
TRBJ2-6 TRBD1 TRBV3-1/TRBV3-2 - TGTGCCAGCAGCCAAGGACAGGGCTGGGCCAACGTCCTGACTTTC CASSQGQGWANVLTF
TRBJ2-3 - TRBV6-4 - TGTGCCAGCAGTGACTCACGGGGTGGCACAGATACGCAGTATTTT CASSDSRGGTDTQYF
TRBJ1-1 - TRBV9 few TGTGCCAGCAGCGTTCAAGGGGCGAGTACTGAAGCTTTCTTT CASSVQGASTEAFF
TRBJ1-5 - TRBV11-2 few TGTGCCAGCAGCTTTGGTATCAGGGGCAATCAGCCCCAGCATTTT CASSFGIRGNQPQHF
TRBJ2-3 - TRBV4-3 - TGCGCCAGCAGCCAAGATTTCGACAGTACTAGCACAGATACGCAGTATTTT CASSQDFDSTSTDTQYF
TRBJ1-1 - TRBV30 - TGTGCCTACCAAACCATCGACAGGCTGAACACTGAAGCTTTCTTT CAYQTIDRLNTEAFF
TRBJ1-3 - TRBV5-1 - TGCGCCAGCAGCTCGGAGGTTGGAAACACCATATATTTT CASSSEVGNTIYF
TRBJ1-6 - TRBV10-3 few TGTGCCATCAGCCCCGGAGATTCACCCCTCCACTTT CAISPGDSPLHF
TRBJ1-4 - TRBV7-8 few TGTGCCAGCAGTCCTGGCAGGGATGAAAAACTGTTTTTT CASSPGRDEKLFF
TRBJ2-2 TRBD1 TRBV18 - TGTGCCAGCTCACCGCGGGGACAGGGGGGAAACACCGGGGAGCTGTTTTTT CASSPRGQGGNTGELFF
TRBJ2-3 TRBD1 TRBV19 few TGTGCCAGTAGTAAGACAGGGGGCGGCACAGATACGCAGTATTTT CASSKTGGGTDTQYF
TRBJ2-2 TRBD2 TRBV11-2 - TGTGCCAGCAGCGCGGGACTAGCGGGGGGGCGGTGGGAGCTGTTTTTT CASSAGLAGGRWELFF
TRBJ1-5 - TRBV12-3/TRBV12-4 few TGTGCCAGCAGCGCCGGGGGTCAGCCCCAGCATTTT CASSAGGQPQHF
TRBJ1-1 - TRBV19 - TGTGCCAGTAGTGACAGCGTGTTACACACTGAAGCTTTCTTT CASSDSVLHTEAFF
TRBJ2-7 TRBD1 TRBV7-9 - TGTGCCAGCAGCCACAGGGGCTCCTACGAGCAGTACTTC CASSHRGSYEQYF
TRBJ2-3 - TRBV7-2 - TGTGCCACCCTCAGGGGGGACTCCCACACAGATACGCAGTATTTT CATLRGDSHTDTQYF
TRBJ1-4 TRBD1 TRBV18 few TGTGCCAGCTCCCGGGAGGACAGGGTCAGACAAAAACTGTTTTTT CASSREDRVRQKLFF
TRBJ2-3 - TRBV29-1 - TGCAGCGTTGTCTTCACAGATACGCAGTATTTT CSVVFTDTQYF
TRBJ1-1 - TRBV29-1 - TGCAGCGTTGAAGGCGGGGGCCGGACGAACACTGAAGCTTTCTTT CSVEGGGRTNTEAFF
TRBJ2-2 TRBD1 TRBV27 - TGTGCCAGCAGGAAAGGTGACAGGGTTGTTACCGGGGAGCTGTTTTTT CASRKGDRVVTGELFF
TRBJ1-1 - TRBV5-4 - TGTGCCAGCAGCTTGGCAAGGGGGAACACTGAAGCTTTCTTT CASSLARGNTEAFF
TRBJ2-1 - TRBV19 medium-sized TGTGCCAGTAGTACATGGACAGACTACAATGAGCAGTTCTTC CASSTWTDYNEQFF
TRBJ2-1 TRBD2 TRBV4-1 - TGCGCCAGCAGCCTACGGGGGGGTAGCTACAATGAGCAGTTCTTC CASSLRGGSYNEQFF
TRBJ1-1 - TRBV6-5 - TGTGCCAGCAGTTACTCGTCCGCGGGCACTGAAGCTTTCTTT CASSYSSAGTEAFF
TRBJ2-7 - TRBV19 - TGTGCCAGTAAGGGGGTCTACGAGCAGTACTTC CASKGVYEQYF
TRBJ2-3 TRBD2 TRBV5-4 - TGTGCCAGCAGCCTGGGACTAGCGGGGGTTCAAGATACGCAGTATTTT CASSLGLAGVQDTQYF
TRBJ2-5 - TRBV4-1 - TGCGCCAGCAGCCAAGCCGGTCAGGGGATCCAAGAGACCCAGTACTTC CASSQAGQGIQETQYF
TRBJ1-2 - TRBV2 - TGTGCCAGCAGTGATACAGGTCTAGGAGGCTACACCTTC CASSDTGLGGYTF
TRBJ2-7 - TRBV25-1 - TGTGCCAGCAGGTTGGACACCACCTACGAGCAGTACTTC CASRLDTTYEQYF
TRBJ2-3 TRBD2 TRBV5-6 - TGTGCCAGCAGCTTGGATCAGGGACTAGGAAGCAGAGATACGCAGTATTTT CASSLDQGLGSRDTQYF
TRBJ1-2 - TRBV20-1 - TGCAGTGCTAGTTCGACCGCGGCCCATCCCCAGGGGCGCTATGGCTACACCTTC CSASSTAAHPQGRYGYTF
TRBJ1-5 - TRBV6-1 - TGTGCCAGCAGTGAAGCGCGTAATCAGCCCCAGCATTTT CASSEARNQPQHF
TRBJ2-7 - TRBV2 - TGTGCCAGCAGTGTAGGACAGCCCCCGAGGAACGAGCAGTACTTC CASSVGQPPRNEQYF
TRBJ2-2 - TRBV12-5 - TGTGCTAGTGGTTTGTGGCAGGGGTACACCGGGGAGCTGTTTTTT CASGLWQGYTGELFF
TRBJ2-6 - TRBV19 - TGTGCCAGTAGTATTCAGGGGACCCTCTCTGGGGCCAACGTCCTGACTTTC CASSIQGTLSGANVLTF
TRBJ1-4 TRBD1 TRBV10-3 - TGTGCCATCAAGGACGGACAGGCTGCTAATGAAAAACTGTTTTTT CAIKDGQAANEKLFF
TRBJ2-2 TRBD1 TRBV29-1 once TGCAGCGTTGAGAAGACAGGGTTCGGGGAGCTGTTTTTT CSVEKTGFGELFF
TRBJ1-1 TRBD1 TRBV7-3 few TGTGCCAGCAGCTTGACAGGGTTCACTGAAGCTTTCTTT CASSLTGFTEAFF
TRBJ1-1 - TRBV20-1 once TGCAGTGCTAGAGCAAACACTGAAGCTTTCTTT CSARANTEAFF